A single T cell receptor beta chain is shown here with its context. These data belong to a study of blood T cell repertoires in COVID-19. At the level of the study: COVID-19 samples, acute and convalescent, were from the United States, Italy and Spain. T cells, B-cell-depleted T cells, or PBMCs provided the cDNA or gDNA that served as material.

As processed by the authors: Reference gene primers were amplified, and this amplification served to estimate nucleated cell counts. Assay used: immunoSEQ multiplex PCR; TCRdb lists only in-frame clones, some missing. That table furnishes V, J and clone size, whereas the DNA furnished D and trimming. The sample shows about 60,000 clones, 89% of them seen only once. The length of the CDR3 is 15 residues. V shed 0 bases and J shed 7 bases, with 13 bases lying between them. Per the germline V gene, CDR1 is MGHRA and CDR2 is YSYEKL. Sequencing was performed on peripheral blood. This chain joins TRBV4-1 and TRBJ1-5, with D tentatively TRBD1 (6 bases). The TCR originated in a woman aged 60-70 years with active COVID-19. The CDR3 coding sequence is TGCGCCAGCAGCCAAGATCTAGGGAGGGGGCAGCCCCAGCATTTT. Its protein product is CASSQDLGRGQPQHF.